This TCR beta chain was sequenced during a study of T cell responses to AZD1222 COVID-19 vaccine. In this sample, this clone turned up a few times. Its antigen is not identified. Points from the study as a whole: Only a handful of people who got AZD1222 tested seropositive at baseline. Most donors were white British, females outnumbered males, and clonal diversity was possibly underestimated. The study reported that nearly half of spike-specific TCRs target unmutated variant regions.

The CDR3 has 15 residues. With 5 bases clipped from V and 5 bases from J, the junction kept 5 bases outside the gene matches. CDR1 and CDR2 (germline): LNHDA, SQIVND (reference sequence). Clones were sequenced by immunoSEQ multiplex PCR, and TCRdb holds only the in-frame ones, with some missing. The table shows around 130,000 clones, with around 88% occurring only once. Sequenced here: peripheral blood, sampled on day 0 of AZD1222 vaccination. The receptor was isolated from an adult in good health. This chain joins TRBV19 and TRBJ2-7; 14 nucleotides agree with TRBD2. The CDR3 is CASSPGTSGSDEQYF. The CDR3 nucleotides read TGTGCCAGTAGTCCCGGGACTAGCGGGAGTGACGAGCAGTACTTC.